This paragraph covers one T cell receptor beta chain sequence. Its specific antigen is unknown. No base-level quality is on record; no much larger clone is a single base apart. These data come from a study of blood T cell repertoires in COVID-19 (dated by TCRdb to 2018 to 2021). About the full investigation: Samples from collaborators originated in the United States, Italy and Spain and spanned both the acute and convalescent phases of COVID-19. Where HLA class I and class II types were available, the types were taken from metadata supplied by the sample provider, not from assay-based typing. Deeply sampled blood TCRbeta repertoires from subjects exposed to, actively infected with, or recovered from COVID-19 were included in the dataset. The material from the prospective study consisted of cDNA or gDNA derived from T cells, B-cell-depleted T cells, or PBMCs. The repertoires were released in a freely available public database intended as a resource for research on the immune response to SARS-CoV-2. The sample metadata nearly always contained a de-identified subject ID, COVID-19 status, age in years and sex. Samples came from the ongoing ImmuneRACE study (first 160 participants) plus 1,254 subjects from 6 global collaborators.

TCRbeta CDR3 regions were amplified from genomic DNA using the immunoSEQ Assay, a bias-controlled multiplex PCR. Concerning the study's data processing: The number of nucleated cells in each sample was estimated by amplification of reference gene primers within the assay. To quantify the absolute abundance of each unique TCRbeta CDR3 rearrangement, sequence reads were collapsed and filtered. For each sample, productive Simpson clonality was calculated by taking the square root of Simpson's diversity index across productive rearrangements. TCRdb obtained this table from immuneACCESS and retained in-frame rearrangements with V and J assigned. These tables miss some clones; where compared with another copy, unresolved V genes account for less than half of the shortfall, and the remainder is unexplained. The D gene and trimming were derived from the DNA, and the V and J assignments and clone size from that table. The sample yields fewer than 300,000 clones; approximately 83% were counted once. The ten biggest clones cover more than 3.5% of the sample.

Study-wide conclusions, independent of this receptor: The quantity of clinical and demographic metadata differed by source and by participant and was supplied without curation.

In the prospective study, participants were roughly 18 to 89 years old, resided in 24 geographic areas of the United States, and were enrolled through a virtual design. In the prospective study, cohorts were assigned on the basis of participant-reported clinical history obtained from a screening survey and a study questionnaire. For ImmuneRACE Cohort 3, a participant was defined as recovered based on two consecutive negative NP/OP PCR tests, clearance by a healthcare professional, or resolution of symptoms. Mobile phlebotomists in the prospective study collected whole blood, serum and a nasopharyngeal or oropharyngeal swab from every participant. Participants in the prospective study had the option to provide additional blood draws and questionnaires over an approximately two-month period. Before DNA extraction, blood samples from the prospective study were shipped at room temperature or frozen.

Material for sequencing was PBMCs or T cells enriched from blood (not recorded which). The origin of this receptor is a woman in her twenties or thirties who had recovered from COVID-19.

The CDR3 region has the sequence CASSREEDYGYTF. The sequence in DNA is TGTGCCAGCAGCCGAGAGGAGGACTATGGCTACACCTTC. The V gene is TRBV3-1 (or the pseudogene TRBV3-2) and the J gene is TRBJ1-2; the D gene cannot be named for sure. The junction shows trimming of 4 bases on V and 3 bases on J, plus 9 bases between the germline ends. Measured from the cysteine to the phenylalanine, the CDR3 is 13 residues long. The kept DNA is CDR3 alone, 39 bases in frame from the first base. The germline V gene (reference sequence) supplies CDR1 LGHDT and CDR2 YNNKEL.